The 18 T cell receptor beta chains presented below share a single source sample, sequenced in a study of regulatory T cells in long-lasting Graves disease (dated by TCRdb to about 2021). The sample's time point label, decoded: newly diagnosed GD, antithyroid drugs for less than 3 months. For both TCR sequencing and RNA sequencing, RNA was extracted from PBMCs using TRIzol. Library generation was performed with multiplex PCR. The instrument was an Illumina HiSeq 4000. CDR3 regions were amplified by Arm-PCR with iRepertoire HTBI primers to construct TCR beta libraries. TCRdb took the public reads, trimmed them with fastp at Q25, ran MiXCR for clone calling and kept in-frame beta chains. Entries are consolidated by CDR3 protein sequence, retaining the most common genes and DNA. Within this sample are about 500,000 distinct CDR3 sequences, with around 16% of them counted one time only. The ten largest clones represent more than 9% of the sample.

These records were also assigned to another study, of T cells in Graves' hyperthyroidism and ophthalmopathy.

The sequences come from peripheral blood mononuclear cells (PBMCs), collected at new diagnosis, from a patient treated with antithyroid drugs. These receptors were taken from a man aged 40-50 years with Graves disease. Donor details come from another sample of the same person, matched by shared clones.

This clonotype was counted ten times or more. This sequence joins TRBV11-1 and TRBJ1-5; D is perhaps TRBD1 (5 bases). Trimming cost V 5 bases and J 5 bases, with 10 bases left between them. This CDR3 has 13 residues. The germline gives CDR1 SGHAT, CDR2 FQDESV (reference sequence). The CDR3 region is CASSRDRDQPQHF. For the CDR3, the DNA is TGTGCCAGCAGCCGGGACCGAGATCAGCCCCAGCATTTT.

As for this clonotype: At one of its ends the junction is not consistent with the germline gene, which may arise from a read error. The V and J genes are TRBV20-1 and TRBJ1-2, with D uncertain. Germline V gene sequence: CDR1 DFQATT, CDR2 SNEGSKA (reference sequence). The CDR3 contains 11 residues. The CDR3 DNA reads TGCAGTGCTAGAGAACTCTATGACTACACCTTC. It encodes CSARELYDYTF.

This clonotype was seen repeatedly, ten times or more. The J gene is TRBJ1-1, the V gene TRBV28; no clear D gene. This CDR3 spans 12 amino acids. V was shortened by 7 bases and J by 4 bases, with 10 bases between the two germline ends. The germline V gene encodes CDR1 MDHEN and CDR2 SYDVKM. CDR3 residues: CASMAMTTEAFF. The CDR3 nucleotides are TGTGCCAGCATGGCGATGACCACTGAAGCTTTCTTT.

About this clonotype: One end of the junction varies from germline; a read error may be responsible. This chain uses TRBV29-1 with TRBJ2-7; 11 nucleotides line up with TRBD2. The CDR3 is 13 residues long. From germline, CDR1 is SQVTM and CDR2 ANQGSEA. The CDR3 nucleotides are TGCAGCGTTGAGACTAGCGGGGCGTACGTGCAGTACTTC. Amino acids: CSVETSGAYVQYF.

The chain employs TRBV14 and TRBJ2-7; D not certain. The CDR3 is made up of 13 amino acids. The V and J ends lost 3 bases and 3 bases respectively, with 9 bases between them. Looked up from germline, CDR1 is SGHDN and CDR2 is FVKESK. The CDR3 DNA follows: TGTGCCAGCAGCCATAGGGCTGACTACGAGCAGTACTTC. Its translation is CASSHRADYEQYF.

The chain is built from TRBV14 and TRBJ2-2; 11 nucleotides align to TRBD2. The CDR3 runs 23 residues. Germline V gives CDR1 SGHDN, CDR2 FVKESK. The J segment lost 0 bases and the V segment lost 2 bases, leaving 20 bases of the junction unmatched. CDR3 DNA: TGTGCCAGCAGCCAATCCCCGACTAGCGGGGTCGAGAGTGCCCGCTCGAACACCGGGGAGCTGTTTTTT. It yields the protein CASSQSPTSGVESARSNTGELFF.

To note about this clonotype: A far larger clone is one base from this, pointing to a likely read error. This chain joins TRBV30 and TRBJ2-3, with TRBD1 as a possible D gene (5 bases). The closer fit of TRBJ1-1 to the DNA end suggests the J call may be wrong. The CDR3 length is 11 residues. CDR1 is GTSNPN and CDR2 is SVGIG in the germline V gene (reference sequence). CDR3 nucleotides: TGTGCCTGGGGTGATCGGACAGAAGCTTTCTTT. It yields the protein CAWGDRTEAFF.

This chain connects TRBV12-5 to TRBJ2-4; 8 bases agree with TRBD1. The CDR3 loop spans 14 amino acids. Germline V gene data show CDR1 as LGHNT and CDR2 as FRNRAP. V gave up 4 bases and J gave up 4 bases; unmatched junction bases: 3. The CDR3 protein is CASGSGDRKNIQYF. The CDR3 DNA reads TGTGCTAGTGGTTCCGGGGACAGGAAAAACATTCAGTACTTC.

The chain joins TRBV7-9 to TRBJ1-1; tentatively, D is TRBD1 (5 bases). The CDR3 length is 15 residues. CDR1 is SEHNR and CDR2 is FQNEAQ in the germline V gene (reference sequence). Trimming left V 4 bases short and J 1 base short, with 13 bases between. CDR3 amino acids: CASSSLGQENTEAFF. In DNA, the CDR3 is TGTGCCAGCAGCTCACTAGGACAAGAGAACACTGAAGCTTTCTTT.

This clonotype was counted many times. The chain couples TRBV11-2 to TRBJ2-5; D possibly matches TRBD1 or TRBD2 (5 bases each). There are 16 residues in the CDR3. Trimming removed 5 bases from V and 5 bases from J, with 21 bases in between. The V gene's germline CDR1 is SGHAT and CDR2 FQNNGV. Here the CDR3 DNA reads TGTGCCAGCAGCCTAAGCGGCTTAGCTTGGGGGGAGACCCAGTACTTC. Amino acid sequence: CASSLSGLAWGETQYF.

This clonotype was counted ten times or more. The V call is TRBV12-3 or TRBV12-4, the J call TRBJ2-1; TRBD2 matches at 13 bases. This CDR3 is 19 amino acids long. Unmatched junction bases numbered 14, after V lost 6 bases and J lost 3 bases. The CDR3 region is CASSPYGLAGASYYNEQFF. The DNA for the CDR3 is TGTGCCAGCAGCCCCTACGGACTAGCGGGAGCGTCATACTACAATGAGCAGTTCTTC.

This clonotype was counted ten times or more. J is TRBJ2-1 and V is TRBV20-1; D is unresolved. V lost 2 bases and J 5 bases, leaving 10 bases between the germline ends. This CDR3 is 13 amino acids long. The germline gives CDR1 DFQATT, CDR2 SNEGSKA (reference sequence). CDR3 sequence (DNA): TGCAGTGCTAGAAAGTCTCTACACAATGAGCAGTTCTTC. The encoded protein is CSARKSLHNEQFF.

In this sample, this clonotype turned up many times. CDR3 protein: CASSRSGRLRGEQYF. DNA of the CDR3: TGTGCCAGCAGCCGTAGCGGGAGGCTCCGGGGCGAGCAGTACTTC. The chain joins TRBV28 to TRBJ2-7; 10 positions match TRBD2. Germline CDR1 MDHEN, CDR2 SYDVKM. CDR3 length: 15 amino acids. V lost 6 bases to trimming and J lost 6 bases; unmatched junction nucleotides: 11.

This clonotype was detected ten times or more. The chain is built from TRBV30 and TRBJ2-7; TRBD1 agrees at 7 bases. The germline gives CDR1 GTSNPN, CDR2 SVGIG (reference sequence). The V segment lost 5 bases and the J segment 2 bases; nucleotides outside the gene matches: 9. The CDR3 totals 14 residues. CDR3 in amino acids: CAWVPGQRPYEQYF. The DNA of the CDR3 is TGTGCCTGGGTACCGGGACAGAGGCCCTACGAGCAGTACTTC. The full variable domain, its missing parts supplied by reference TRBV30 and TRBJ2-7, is SQTIHQWPATLVQPVGSPLSLECTVEGTSNPNLYWYRQAAGRGLQLLFYSVGIGQISSEVPQNLSASRPQDRQFILSSKKLLLSDSGFYLCAWVPGQRPYEQYFGPGTRLTVT.

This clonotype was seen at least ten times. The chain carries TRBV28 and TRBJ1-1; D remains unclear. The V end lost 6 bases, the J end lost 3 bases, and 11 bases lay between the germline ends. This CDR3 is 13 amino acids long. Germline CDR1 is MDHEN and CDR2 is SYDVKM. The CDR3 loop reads CASRRDRDTEAFF. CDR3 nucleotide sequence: TGTGCCAGCAGACGAGATAGGGACACTGAAGCTTTCTTT.

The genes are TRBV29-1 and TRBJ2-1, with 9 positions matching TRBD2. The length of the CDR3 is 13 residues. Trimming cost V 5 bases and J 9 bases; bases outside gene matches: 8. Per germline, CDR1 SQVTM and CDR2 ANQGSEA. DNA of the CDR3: TGCAGCGTTCTTTTAGCGGGAGCTGGTGAGCAGTTCTTC. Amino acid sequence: CSVLLAGAGEQFF.

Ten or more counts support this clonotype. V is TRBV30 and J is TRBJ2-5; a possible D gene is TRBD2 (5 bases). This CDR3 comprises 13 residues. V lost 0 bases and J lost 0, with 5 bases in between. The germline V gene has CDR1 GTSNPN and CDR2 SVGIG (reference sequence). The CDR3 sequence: CAWSVGNQETQYF. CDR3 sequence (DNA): TGTGCCTGGAGTGTCGGGAACCAAGAGACCCAGTACTTC.

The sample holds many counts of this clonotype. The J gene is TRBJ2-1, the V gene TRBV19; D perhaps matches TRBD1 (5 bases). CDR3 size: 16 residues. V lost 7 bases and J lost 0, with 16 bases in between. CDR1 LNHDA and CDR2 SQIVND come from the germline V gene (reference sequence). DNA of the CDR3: TGTGCCAGTACCCCTTACCCCAGGGTCTCCTACAATGAGCAGTTCTTC. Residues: CASTPYPRVSYNEQFF.